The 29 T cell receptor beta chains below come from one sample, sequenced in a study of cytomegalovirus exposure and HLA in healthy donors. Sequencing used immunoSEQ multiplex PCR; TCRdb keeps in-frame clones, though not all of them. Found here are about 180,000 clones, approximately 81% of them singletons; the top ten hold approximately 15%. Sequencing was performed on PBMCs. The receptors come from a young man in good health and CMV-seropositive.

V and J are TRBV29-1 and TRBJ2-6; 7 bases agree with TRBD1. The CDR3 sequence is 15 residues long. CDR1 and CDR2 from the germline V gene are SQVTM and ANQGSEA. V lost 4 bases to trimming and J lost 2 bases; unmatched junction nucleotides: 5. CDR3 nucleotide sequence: TGCAGCGTTGTAGAAGGGGGCGCTGGGGCCAACGTCCTGACTTTC. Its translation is CSVVEGGAGANVLTF.

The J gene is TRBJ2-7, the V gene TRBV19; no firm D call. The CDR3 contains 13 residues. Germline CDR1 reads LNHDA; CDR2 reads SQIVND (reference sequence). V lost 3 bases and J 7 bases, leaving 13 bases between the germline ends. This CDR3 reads CASSIDGAREQYF. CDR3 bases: TGTGCCAGTAGTATCGACGGCGCGAGGGAGCAGTACTTC.

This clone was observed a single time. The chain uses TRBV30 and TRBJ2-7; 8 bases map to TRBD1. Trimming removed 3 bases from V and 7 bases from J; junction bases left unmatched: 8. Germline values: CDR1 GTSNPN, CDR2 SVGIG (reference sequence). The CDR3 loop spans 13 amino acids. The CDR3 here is CAWSTQGVGEQYF. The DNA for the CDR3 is TGTGCCTGGAGCACACAGGGGGTAGGGGAGCAGTACTTC.

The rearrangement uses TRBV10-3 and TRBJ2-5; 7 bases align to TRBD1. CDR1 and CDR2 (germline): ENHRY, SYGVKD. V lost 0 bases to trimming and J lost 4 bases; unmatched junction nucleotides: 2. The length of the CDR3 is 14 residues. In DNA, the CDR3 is TGTGCCATCAGTGAGTCAGGGGACAGAGAGACCCAGTACTTC. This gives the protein CAISESGDRETQYF.

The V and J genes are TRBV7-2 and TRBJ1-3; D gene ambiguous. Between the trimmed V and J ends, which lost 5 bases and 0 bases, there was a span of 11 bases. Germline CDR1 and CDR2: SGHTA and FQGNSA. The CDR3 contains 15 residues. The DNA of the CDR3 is TGTGCCAGCAGCCTTCGTACGCGCTCTGGAAACACCATATATTTT. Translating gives CASSLRTRSGNTIYF.

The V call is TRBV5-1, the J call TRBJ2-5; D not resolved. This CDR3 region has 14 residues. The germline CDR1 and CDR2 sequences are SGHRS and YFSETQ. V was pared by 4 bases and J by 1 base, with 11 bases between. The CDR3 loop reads CASSLQTAQETQYF. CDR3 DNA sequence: TGCGCCAGCAGCCTCCAGACTGCCCAAGAGACCCAGTACTTC.

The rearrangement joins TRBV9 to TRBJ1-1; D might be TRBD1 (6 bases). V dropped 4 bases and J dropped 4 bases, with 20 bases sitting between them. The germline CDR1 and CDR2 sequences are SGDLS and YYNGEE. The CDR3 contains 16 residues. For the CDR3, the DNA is TGTGCCAGCAGCCCCCGCGCCCAGGGGTGGAGCACTGAAGCTTTCTTT. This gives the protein CASSPRAQGWSTEAFF.

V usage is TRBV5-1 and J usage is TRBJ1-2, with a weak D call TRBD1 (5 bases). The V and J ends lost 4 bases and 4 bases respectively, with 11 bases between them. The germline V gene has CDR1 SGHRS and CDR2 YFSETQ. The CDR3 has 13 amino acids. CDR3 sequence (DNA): TGCGCCAGCAGCGACGACAGCCTCTATGGCTACACCTTC. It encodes CASSDDSLYGYTF.

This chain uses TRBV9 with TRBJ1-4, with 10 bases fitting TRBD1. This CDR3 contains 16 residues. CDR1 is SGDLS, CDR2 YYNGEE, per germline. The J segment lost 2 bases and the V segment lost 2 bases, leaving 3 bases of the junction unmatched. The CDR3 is CASSVDRGQTNEKLFF. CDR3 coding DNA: TGTGCCAGCAGCGTCGACAGGGGGCAGACTAATGAAAAACTGTTTTTT. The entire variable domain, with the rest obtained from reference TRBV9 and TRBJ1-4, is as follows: DSGVTQTPKHLITATGQRVTLRCSPRSGDLSVYWYQQSLDQGLQFLIQYYNGEERAKGNILERFSAQQFPDLHSELNLSSLELGDSALYFCASSVDRGQTNEKLFFGSGTQLSVL.

The CDR3 sequence: CAGRDRGNANYGYTF. The CDR3 nucleotides read TGTGCCGGCCGGGACAGGGGAAACGCTAACTATGGCTACACCTTC. The V gene is TRBV30, the J gene TRBJ1-2, with 10 bases that match TRBD1. Losses at the gene ends were 8 bases for V and 0 bases for J; bases not matched to a gene: 9. This CDR3 has 15 residues. Germline CDR1 GTSNPN, CDR2 SVGIG (reference sequence).

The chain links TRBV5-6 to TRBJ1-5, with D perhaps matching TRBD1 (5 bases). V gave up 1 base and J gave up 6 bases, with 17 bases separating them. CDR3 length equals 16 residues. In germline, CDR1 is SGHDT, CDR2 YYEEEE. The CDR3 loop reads CASSLYRISCCQPQHF. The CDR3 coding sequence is TGTGCCAGCAGCTTGTACAGGATTTCTTGCTGTCAGCCCCAGCATTTT.

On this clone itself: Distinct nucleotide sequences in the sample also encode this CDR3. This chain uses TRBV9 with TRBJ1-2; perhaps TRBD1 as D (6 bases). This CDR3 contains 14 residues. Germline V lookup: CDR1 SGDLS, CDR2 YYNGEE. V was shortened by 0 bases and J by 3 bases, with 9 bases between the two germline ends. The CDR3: CASSVGGGDYGYTF. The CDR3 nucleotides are TGTGCCAGCAGCGTAGGCGGGGGCGACTATGGCTACACCTTC. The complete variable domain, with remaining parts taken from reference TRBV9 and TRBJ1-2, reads DSGVTQTPKHLITATGQRVTLRCSPRSGDLSVYWYQQSLDQGLQFLIQYYNGEERAKGNILERFSAQQFPDLHSELNLSSLELGDSALYFCASSVGGGDYGYTFGSGTRLTVV.

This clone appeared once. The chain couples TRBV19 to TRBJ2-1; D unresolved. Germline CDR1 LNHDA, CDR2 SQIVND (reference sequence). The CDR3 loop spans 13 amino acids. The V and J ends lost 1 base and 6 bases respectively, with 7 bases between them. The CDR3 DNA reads TGTGCCAGTAGTATAGCGCTAGGCAATGAGCAGTTCTTC. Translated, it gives CASSIALGNEQFF.

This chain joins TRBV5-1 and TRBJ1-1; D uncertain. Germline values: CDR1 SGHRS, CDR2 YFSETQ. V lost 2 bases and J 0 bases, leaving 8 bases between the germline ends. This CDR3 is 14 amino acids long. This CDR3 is CASSFLDMNTEAFF. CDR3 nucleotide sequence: TGCGCCAGCAGCTTCCTAGATATGAACACTGAAGCTTTCTTT. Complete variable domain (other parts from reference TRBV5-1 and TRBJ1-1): KAGVTQTPRYLIKTRGQQVTLSCSPISGHRSVSWYQQTPGQGLQFLFEYFSETQRNKGNFPGRFSGRQFSNSRSEMNVSTLELGDSALYLCASSFLDMNTEAFFGQGTRLTVV.

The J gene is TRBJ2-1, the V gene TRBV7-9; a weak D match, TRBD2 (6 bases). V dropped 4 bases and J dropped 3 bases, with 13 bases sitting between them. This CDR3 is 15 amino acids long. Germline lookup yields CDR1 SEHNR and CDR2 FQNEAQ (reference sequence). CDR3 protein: CASSSVLASYNEQFF. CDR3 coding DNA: TGTGCCAGCAGCTCAGTTCTAGCGAGCTACAATGAGCAGTTCTTC.

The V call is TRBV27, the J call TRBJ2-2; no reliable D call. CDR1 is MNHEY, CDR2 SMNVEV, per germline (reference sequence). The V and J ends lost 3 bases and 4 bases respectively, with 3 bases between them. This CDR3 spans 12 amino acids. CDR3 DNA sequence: TGTGCCAGCAGTTTCAGCACCGGGGAGCTGTTTTTT. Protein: CASSFSTGELFF.

The CDR3 DNA reads TGTGCCAGTAGTATGGGGCAGGGGTCCTACAATGAGCAGTTCTTC. Amino acids: CASSMGQGSYNEQFF. The chain couples TRBV19 to TRBJ2-1, with D perhaps TRBD1 (6 bases). CDR3 length: 15 residues. V lost 3 bases and J 1 base, leaving 10 bases between the germline ends. CDR1 is LNHDA and CDR2 is SQIVND in the germline V gene (reference sequence).

This CDR3 is CASSSPSMTSGHSYEQYF. The CDR3, as DNA: TGTGCCAGCAGCTCCCCAAGTATGACTAGCGGGCACTCCTACGAGCAGTACTTC. This chain connects TRBV27 to TRBJ2-7; 10 positions agree with TRBD2. J was trimmed by 0 bases and V by 6 bases; bases with no gene match: 14. CDR3 length equals 18 residues. Germline V lookup: CDR1 MNHEY, CDR2 SMNVEV (reference sequence).

CDR3 region: CASSYSTGSSRNTIYF. DNA of the CDR3: TGTGCCAGCAGCTACAGTACAGGGTCTTCGAGAAACACCATATATTTT. J is TRBJ1-3 and V is TRBV6-6; possibly TRBD1 for D (6 bases). V shed 6 bases and J shed 5 bases, with 20 bases lying between them. Germline V gives CDR1 MNHNY, CDR2 SVGAGI (reference sequence). This CDR3 is built from 16 residues.

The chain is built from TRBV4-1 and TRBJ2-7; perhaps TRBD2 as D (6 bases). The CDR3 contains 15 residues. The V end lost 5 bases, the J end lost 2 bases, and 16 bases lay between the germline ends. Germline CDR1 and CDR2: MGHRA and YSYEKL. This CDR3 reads CASSEVPGDAYEQYF. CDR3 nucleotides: TGCGCCAGCAGCGAGGTGCCGGGAGACGCCTACGAGCAGTACTTC.

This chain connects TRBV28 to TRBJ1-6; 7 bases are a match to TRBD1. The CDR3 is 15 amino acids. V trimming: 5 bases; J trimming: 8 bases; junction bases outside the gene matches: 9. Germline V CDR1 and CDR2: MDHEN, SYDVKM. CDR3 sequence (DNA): TGTGCCAGCAGTCTCCCGGACAGGCAATATTCACCCCTCCACTTT. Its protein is CASSLPDRQYSPLHF.

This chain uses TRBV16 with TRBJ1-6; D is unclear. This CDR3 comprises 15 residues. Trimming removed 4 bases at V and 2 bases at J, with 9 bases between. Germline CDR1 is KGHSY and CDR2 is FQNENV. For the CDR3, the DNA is TGTGCCAGCAGCCCAGGACTGACCTATAATTCACCCCTCCACTTT. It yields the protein CASSPGLTYNSPLHF.

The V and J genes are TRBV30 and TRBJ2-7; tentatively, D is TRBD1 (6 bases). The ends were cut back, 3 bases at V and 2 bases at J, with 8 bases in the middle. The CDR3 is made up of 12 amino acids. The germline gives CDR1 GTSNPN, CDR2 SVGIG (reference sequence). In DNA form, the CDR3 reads TGTGCCTGGAGGGGGGCAGCCTACGAGCAGTACTTC. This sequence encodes CAWRGAAYEQYF.

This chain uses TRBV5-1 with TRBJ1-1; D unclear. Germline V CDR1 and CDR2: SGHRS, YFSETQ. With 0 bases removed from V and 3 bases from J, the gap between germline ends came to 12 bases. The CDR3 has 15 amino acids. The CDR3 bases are TGCGCCAGCAGCTTGGTAGAGCGCGGTGACACTGAAGCTTTCTTT. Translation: CASSLVERGDTEAFF.

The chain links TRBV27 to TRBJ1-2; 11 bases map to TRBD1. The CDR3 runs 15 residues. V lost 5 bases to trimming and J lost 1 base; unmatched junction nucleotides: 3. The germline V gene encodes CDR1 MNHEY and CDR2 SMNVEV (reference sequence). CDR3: CASSVGTGGNYGYTF. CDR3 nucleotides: TGTGCCAGCAGTGTAGGGACAGGGGGTAACTATGGCTACACCTTC.

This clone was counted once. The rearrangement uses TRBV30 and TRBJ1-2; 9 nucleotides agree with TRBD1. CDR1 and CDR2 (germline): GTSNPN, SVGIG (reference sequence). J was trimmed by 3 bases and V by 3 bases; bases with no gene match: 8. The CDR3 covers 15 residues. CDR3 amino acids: CAWRNGQGSYYGYTF. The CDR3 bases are TGTGCCTGGAGGAACGGACAGGGGAGTTACTATGGCTACACCTTC.

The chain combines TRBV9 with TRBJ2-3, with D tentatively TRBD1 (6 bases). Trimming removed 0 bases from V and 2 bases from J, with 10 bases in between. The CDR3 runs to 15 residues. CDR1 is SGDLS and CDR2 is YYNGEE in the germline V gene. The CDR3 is CASSVGTEPTDTQYF. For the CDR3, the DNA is TGTGCCAGCAGCGTAGGGACAGAACCCACAGATACGCAGTATTTT.

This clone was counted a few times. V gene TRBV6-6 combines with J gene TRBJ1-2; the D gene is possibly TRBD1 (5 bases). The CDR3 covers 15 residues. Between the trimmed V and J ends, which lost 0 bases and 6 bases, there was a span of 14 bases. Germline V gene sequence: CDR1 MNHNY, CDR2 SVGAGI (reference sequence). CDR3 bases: TGTGCCAGCAGTTACTCAGGCGGGGCAGCAGATGGCTACACCTTC. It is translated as CASSYSGGAADGYTF.

CDR3 nucleotides: TGTGCCAGCAGCTTGCTAGCGGGAGCTTTTGAGCAGTTCTTC. The encoded protein is CASSLLAGAFEQFF. This chain connects TRBV5-4 to TRBJ2-1; the match to TRBD2 covers 10 bases. After removal of 1 base from V and 9 bases from J, the junction contained 4 bases not matched to a gene. The CDR3 is 14 residues long. CDR1 and CDR2 (germline): SGHNT, YYREEE (reference sequence). The complete variable domain, with remaining parts taken from reference TRBV5-4 and TRBJ2-1, reads ETGVTQSPTHLIKTRGQQVTLRCSSQSGHNTVSWYQQALGQGPQFIFQYYREEENGRGNFPPRFSGLQFPNYSSELNVNALELDDSALYLCASSLLAGAFEQFFGPGTRLTVL.